Below are 8 T cell receptor beta chains sequenced from a single sample in a study of vaccination effects on CD4 cells after COVID-19. Clones were sequenced by immunoSEQ multiplex PCR, and TCRdb holds only the in-frame ones, with some missing. The sample carries some 22,000 clones, more than 70% recorded once. Under the ViraFEST assay, PBMC were stimulated with viral peptide pools so that antigen-specific CD4+ T cells expanded. Sequencing was performed afterwards. Culture lasted about 11 days before CD4+ T cell isolation. A PCR test confirmed that the person had SARS-CoV-2 infection between March and December 2020. For these receptors, no antigen is known. Here the sequenced sample was CD4+ T cells from PBMCs cultured with SARS-CoV-2 spike peptides, taken before COVID-19 vaccination. These receptors were collected from a human donor who had a prior SARS-CoV-2 infection.

This sequence joins TRBV7-2 and TRBJ2-3, with 12 bases that match TRBD2. With V trimmed by 2 bases and J by 7 bases, 16 bases remained unmatched. Germline V gene sequence: CDR1 SGHTA, CDR2 FQGNSA. The length of the CDR3 is 19 residues. The CDR3 DNA sequence: TGTGCCAGCAGCTTACGGTCGTCTAGCGGGGGGGCCCTTGCAAATACGCAGTATTTT. Protein: CASSLRSSSGGALANTQYF.

This chain joins TRBV18 and TRBJ2-1; 8 bases fit TRBD2. Looked up from germline, CDR1 is KGHSH and CDR2 is LQKENI. The J segment lost 5 bases and the V segment lost 3 bases, leaving 3 bases of the junction unmatched. CDR3 size: 14 residues. The CDR3 nucleotides read TGTGCCAGCTCACCCAGACTAGCGAACAATGAGCAGTTCTTC. Encoded protein: CASSPRLANNEQFF.

This sequence joins TRBV6-1 and TRBJ1-5; a weak D match, TRBD1 (5 bases). Trimming stripped 1 base from V and 4 bases from J, with 11 bases between. The length of the CDR3 is 15 residues. Germline V CDR1 and CDR2: MNHNS, SASEGT. This CDR3 reads CASSEVAGSNQPQHF. The CDR3 DNA sequence: TGTGCCAGCAGTGAAGTGGCAGGGTCAAATCAGCCCCAGCATTTT.

The chain carries TRBV3-1 (or the pseudogene TRBV3-2) and TRBJ1-6; TRBD1 is a possible D gene (5 bases). From germline, CDR1 is LGHDT and CDR2 YNNKEL (reference sequence). With 2 bases removed from V and 7 bases from J, the gap between germline ends came to 18 bases. The CDR3 extends over 17 amino acids. The chain's CDR3 is CASSQHRGGASNSPLHF. The CDR3 DNA reads TGTGCCAGCAGCCAACACCGTGGAGGGGCTAGCAATTCACCCCTCCACTTT.

The rearrangement joins TRBV2 to TRBJ1-5; no firm D call. The CDR3 extends over 13 amino acids. Germline lookup yields CDR1 SNHLY and CDR2 FYNNEI. V was pared by 5 bases and J by 0 bases, with 5 bases between. CDR3 sequence: CASSLPSNQPQHF. The CDR3 DNA sequence: TGTGCCAGCAGTCTTCCTAGCAATCAGCCCCAGCATTTT.

This rearrangement joins TRBV18 to TRBJ1-2, with a weak D call TRBD1 (6 bases). The CDR3 totals 14 residues. Germline assignment: CDR1 KGHSH and CDR2 LQKENI. The V gene lost 3 bases and the J gene lost 8 bases, with 16 bases spanning the gap. Here the CDR3 DNA reads TGTGCCAGCTCACCCACTTCCGGGACAACCGGCTACACCTTC. Residues: CASSPTSGTTGYTF.

This sequence joins TRBV5-1 and TRBJ2-3, with TRBD1 identical over 8 bases. CDR3 size: 15 residues. Germline-derived CDR1 and CDR2 are SGHRS and YFSETQ. Trimming cost V 4 bases and J 2 bases; bases outside gene matches: 6. CDR3 region: CASSGDRGNTDTQYF. The CDR3 nucleotides read TGCGCCAGCAGCGGCGACAGGGGAAACACAGATACGCAGTATTTT.

The rearrangement joins TRBV9 to TRBJ1-2; the D is unclear. Germline lookup yields CDR1 SGDLS and CDR2 YYNGEE. The V end was cut by 3 bases, the J end by 4 bases, with 10 bases between. The CDR3 extends over 13 amino acids. The CDR3: CASSGGWFYGYTF. The CDR3 region has the DNA TGTGCCAGCAGCGGCGGCTGGTTCTATGGCTACACCTTC. The entire variable domain, with the rest obtained from reference TRBV9 and TRBJ1-2, is as follows: DSGVTQTPKHLITATGQRVTLRCSPRSGDLSVYWYQQSLDQGLQFLIQYYNGEERAKGNILERFSAQQFPDLHSELNLSSLELGDSALYFCASSGGWFYGYTFGSGTRLTVV.